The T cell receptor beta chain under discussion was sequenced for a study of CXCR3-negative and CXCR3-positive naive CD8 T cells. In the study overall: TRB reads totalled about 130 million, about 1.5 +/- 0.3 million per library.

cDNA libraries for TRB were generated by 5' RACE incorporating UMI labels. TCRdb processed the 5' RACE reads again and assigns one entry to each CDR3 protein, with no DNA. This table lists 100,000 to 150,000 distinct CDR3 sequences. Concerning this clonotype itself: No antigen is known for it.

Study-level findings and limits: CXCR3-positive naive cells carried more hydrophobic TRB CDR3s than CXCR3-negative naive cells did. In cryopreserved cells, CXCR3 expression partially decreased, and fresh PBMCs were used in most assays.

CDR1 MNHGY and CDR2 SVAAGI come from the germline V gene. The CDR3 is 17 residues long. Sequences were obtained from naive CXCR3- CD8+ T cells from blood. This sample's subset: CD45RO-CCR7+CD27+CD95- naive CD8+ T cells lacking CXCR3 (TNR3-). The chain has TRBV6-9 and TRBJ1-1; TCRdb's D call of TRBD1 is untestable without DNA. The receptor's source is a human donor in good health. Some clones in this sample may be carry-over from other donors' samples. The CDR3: CASSYHSGTELNTEAFF.